These 18 T cell receptor beta chains originate from one sample sequenced in a study of radiation and T cells in renal cell carcinoma (dated by TCRdb to 2020 to 2022). What this sample's time point label stands for: blood 4 weeks post-SBRT, at nephrectomy. According to the study, the label for this sample's treatment or condition signals: 15 Gy SBRT to primary tumor, nephrectomy 4 weeks later. The library was obtained by the immunoSEQ multiplex PCR assay. In TCRdb, the immuneACCESS table is reduced to in-frame sequences with V and J assigned. These tables do not hold every clone; where another copy was compared, an unresolved V gene accounts for under half, and the others remain unexplained. The sample table contains approximately 86,000 clones; only one count was recorded for 85% of them. The ten largest clones represent just under 9.5% of the sample. This sample comprised blood, obtained from a patient whose treatment included radiotherapy and nephrectomy. These receptors were obtained from a man aged 45-65 years with renal cell carcinoma.

J is TRBJ2-7 and V is TRBV5-1; D is perhaps TRBD2 (7 bases). CDR1 SGHRS and CDR2 YFSETQ come from the germline V gene. Between the trimmed V and J ends, which lost 4 bases and 3 bases, there was a span of 14 bases. CDR3 length equals 14 residues. The CDR3 region is CASSQAGHIYEQYF. The CDR3 nucleotides read TGCGCCAGCAGCCAAGCGGGACATATCTACGAGCAGTACTTC.

The V call is TRBV5-6, the J call TRBJ1-1; unclear D gene. Trimming removed 0 bases at V and 6 bases at J, with 9 bases between. CDR3 length equals 13 residues. Germline V CDR1 and CDR2: SGHDT, YYEEEE. CDR3: CASSLVTRPEAFF. Written as DNA, the CDR3 is TGTGCCAGCAGCTTGGTGACCCGGCCTGAAGCTTTCTTT.

V is TRBV4-1 and J is TRBJ2-7; a weak D match, TRBD2 (6 bases). The CDR3 loop spans 16 amino acids. Germline CDR1 MGHRA, CDR2 YSYEKL. Trimming took off 0 bases at V and 2 bases at J, with 14 bases between the two ends. The CDR3 nucleotides are TGCGCCAGCAGCCAAGATTCGGGCGGGACCCCCTACGAGCAGTACTTC. Translating gives CASSQDSGGTPYEQYF.

V is TRBV5-8 and J is TRBJ2-5; D unresolved. The CDR3 runs to 14 residues. Trimming shortened V by 6 bases and J by 7 bases, and 19 bases separated the two germline ends. Germline CDR1 reads SGHTS; CDR2 reads YDEGEE. CDR3 in amino acids: CASTPGPVVGTQYF. CDR3 coding DNA: TGTGCCAGCACCCCTGGTCCGGTCGTCGGGACCCAGTACTTC.

This chain links TRBV5-4 with TRBJ2-7, with 8 bases matching TRBD1. This CDR3 spans 15 amino acids. CDR1 is SGHNT and CDR2 is YYREEE in the germline V gene (reference sequence). With 5 bases clipped from V and 4 bases from J, the junction kept 11 bases outside the gene matches. In DNA form, the CDR3 reads TGTGCCAGCAGTCGAGTCGGCAGGGGGCTTTACGAGCAGTACTTC. Amino acids: CASSRVGRGLYEQYF.

The V gene is TRBV6-1, the J gene TRBJ2-2; 11 bases match TRBD1. Unmatched junction bases numbered 5, after V lost 1 base and J lost 1 base. This CDR3 is 18 amino acids long. Looked up from germline, CDR1 is MNHNS and CDR2 is SASEGT. This chain's CDR3 is CASSEGQDRGRNTGELFF. The CDR3 coding sequence is TGTGCCAGCAGTGAAGGCCAGGACAGGGGGCGGAACACCGGGGAGCTGTTTTTT.

The chain uses TRBV5-1 and TRBJ1-2, with TRBD1 matching 9 bases. The J segment lost 6 bases and the V segment lost 0 bases, leaving 9 bases of the junction unmatched. Germline-derived CDR1 and CDR2 are SGHRS and YFSETQ. CDR3 size: 16 residues. Written as DNA, the CDR3 is TGCGCCAGCAGCTTGGCGAGGGGACAGGGTCTCGATGGCTACACCTTC. It encodes CASSLARGQGLDGYTF.

The chain employs TRBV6-5 and TRBJ1-6; D is possibly TRBD1 (5 bases). V was shortened by 1 base and J by 9 bases, with 13 bases between the two germline ends. Germline CDR1 and CDR2: MNHEY and SVGAGI. The CDR3 is 15 residues long. The CDR3 reads CASSYYRDRRSPLHF. CDR3 nucleotides: TGTGCCAGCAGTTACTACCGGGACCGCCGTTCACCCCTCCACTTT.

The V call is TRBV30, the J call TRBJ2-3, with 9 bases lining up with TRBD2. The germline V gene encodes CDR1 GTSNPN and CDR2 SVGIG (reference sequence). With 2 bases clipped from V and 2 bases from J, the junction kept 11 bases outside the gene matches. There are 17 residues in the CDR3. The CDR3 DNA follows: TGTGCCTGGAGTCCCTACGCGGGGGGGACACTCACAGATACGCAGTATTTT. Amino acids: CAWSPYAGGTLTDTQYF.

The J gene is TRBJ1-2, the V gene TRBV21-1. TRBV21-1 constitutes a pseudogene. This CDR3 contains 14 residues. This CDR3 reads CASSKGDNTGSYTF. The CDR3 nucleotides read TGTGCCAGCAGCAAAGGAGACAACACCGGGAGTTACACCTTC.

This chain uses TRBV9 with TRBJ2-1; possible D gene TRBD1, 6 bases. CDR1 is SGDLS, CDR2 YYNGEE, per germline. This CDR3 region has 16 residues. V lost 3 bases and J lost 2, with 15 bases in between. CDR3 amino acids: CASSAQGGGPYNEQFF. The CDR3 DNA sequence: TGTGCCAGCAGCGCCCAGGGTGGGGGCCCCTACAATGAGCAGTTCTTC.

The rearrangement joins TRBV6-1 to TRBJ2-5; D gene unclear. CDR1 is MNHNS, CDR2 SASEGT, per germline. This CDR3 has 13 residues. Trimming removed 4 bases at V and 1 base at J, with 7 bases between. The CDR3 loop is CASSAWAQETQYF. The DNA for the CDR3 is TGTGCCAGCAGTGCTTGGGCCCAAGAGACCCAGTACTTC.

This chain joins TRBV11-3 and TRBJ2-2; TRBD2 aligns across 15 bases. The CDR3 has 17 amino acids. The germline V gene has CDR1 SGHNT and CDR2 YENEEA. J gave up 5 bases and V 5 bases, and 6 bases lay outside the gene matches. CDR3 DNA sequence: TGTGCCAGCAGCCGCGGACTAGCGGGAGGGGTAACCGGGGAGCTGTTTTTT. It codes for CASSRGLAGGVTGELFF.

The gene calls are TRBV6-5 and TRBJ1-2, with 8 bases aligning to TRBD1. The CDR3 loop spans 16 amino acids. Trimming removed 0 bases from V and 5 bases from J; junction bases left unmatched: 8. In germline, CDR1 is MNHEY, CDR2 SVGAGI. The CDR3 DNA is TGTGCCAGCAGTTACTCGAGCTATCAGGGGGCGTATGGCTACACCTTC. Translation gives CASSYSSYQGAYGYTF.

V usage is TRBV5-1 and J usage is TRBJ2-6; 8 nucleotides align to TRBD1. The CDR3 has 19 amino acids. CDR1 SGHRS and CDR2 YFSETQ come from the germline V gene. J lost 0 bases, V lost 2 bases, and 10 bases had no gene match. CDR3 protein: CASSFQGAHSGSGANVLTF. The CDR3, as DNA: TGCGCCAGCAGCTTTCAGGGGGCGCATTCTGGCTCTGGGGCCAACGTCCTGACTTTC.

This rearrangement joins TRBV5-1 to TRBJ1-1, with D possibly being TRBD1 (5 bases). CDR3 length equals 14 residues. Trimming removed 0 bases from V and 1 base from J, with 7 bases in between. Germline V gene lookup returns CDR1 SGHRS and CDR2 YFSETQ. The CDR3 reads CASSLVGENTEAFF. In DNA form, the CDR3 reads TGCGCCAGCAGCTTGGTGGGGGAGAACACTGAAGCTTTCTTT.

The CDR3 DNA reads as TGTGCCAGCAGTGAACTTGGACAGGGGGTGGTTACCGGGGAGCTGTTTTTT. It is translated as CASSELGQGVVTGELFF. The chain is built from TRBV2 and TRBJ2-2; 10 positions agree with TRBD1. Germline CDR1 reads SNHLY; CDR2 reads FYNNEI. V lost 2 bases and J lost 5; bases outside the gene matches: 8. This CDR3 is built from 17 residues.

The CDR3 spells CASSQSYHLPCYDGYTF. The CDR3 DNA is TGCGCCAGCAGTCAATCGTACCATCTCCCATGTTACGATGGCTACACCTTC. The chain uses TRBV23-1 and TRBJ1-2; D is unclear. TRBV23-1 is recorded as an ORF, its role being uncertain. This CDR3 spans 17 amino acids. The V end was cut by 0 bases, the J end by 6 bases, with 20 bases between.